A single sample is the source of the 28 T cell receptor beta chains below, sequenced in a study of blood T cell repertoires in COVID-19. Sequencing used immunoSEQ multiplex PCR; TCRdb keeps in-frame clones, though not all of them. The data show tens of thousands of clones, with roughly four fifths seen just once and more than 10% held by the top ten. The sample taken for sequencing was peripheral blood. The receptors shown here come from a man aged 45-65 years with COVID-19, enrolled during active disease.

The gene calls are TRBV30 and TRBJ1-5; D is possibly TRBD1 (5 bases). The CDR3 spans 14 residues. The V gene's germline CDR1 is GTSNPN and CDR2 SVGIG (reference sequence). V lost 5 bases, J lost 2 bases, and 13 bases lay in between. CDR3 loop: CAWDPGQGNQPQHF. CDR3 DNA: TGTGCCTGGGACCCTGGACAAGGCAATCAGCCCCAGCATTTT.

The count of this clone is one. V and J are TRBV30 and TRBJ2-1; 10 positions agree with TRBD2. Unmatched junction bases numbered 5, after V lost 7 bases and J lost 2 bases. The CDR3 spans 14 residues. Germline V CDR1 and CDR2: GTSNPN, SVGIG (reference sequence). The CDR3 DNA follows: TGTGCCTTCGAGCGGGGGGGCCCCTACAATGAGCAGTTCTTC. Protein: CAFERGGPYNEQFF.

The chain's CDR3 is CAWSGKQGAVEKLFF. The CDR3, as DNA: TGTGCCTGGAGTGGGAAACAGGGGGCTGTTGAAAAACTGTTTTTT. The rearrangement uses TRBV30 and TRBJ1-4, with TRBD1 matching over 9 bases. Trimming took 1 base from V and 7 from J; bases not matched to a gene: 7. This CDR3 spans 15 amino acids. Looked up from germline, CDR1 is GTSNPN and CDR2 is SVGIG (reference sequence).

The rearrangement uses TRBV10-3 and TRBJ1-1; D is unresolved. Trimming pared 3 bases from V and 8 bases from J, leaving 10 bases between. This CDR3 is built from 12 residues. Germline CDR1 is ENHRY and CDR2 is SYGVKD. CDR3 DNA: TGTGCCATCAGTGACTCTCCGGGGGAAGCTTTCTTT. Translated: CAISDSPGEAFF.

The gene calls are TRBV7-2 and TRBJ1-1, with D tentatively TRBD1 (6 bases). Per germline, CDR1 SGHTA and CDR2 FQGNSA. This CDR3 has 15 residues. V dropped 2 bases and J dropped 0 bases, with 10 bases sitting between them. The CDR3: CASSLPRGLNTEAFF. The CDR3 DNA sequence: TGTGCCAGCAGCTTACCCAGGGGTCTGAACACTGAAGCTTTCTTT.

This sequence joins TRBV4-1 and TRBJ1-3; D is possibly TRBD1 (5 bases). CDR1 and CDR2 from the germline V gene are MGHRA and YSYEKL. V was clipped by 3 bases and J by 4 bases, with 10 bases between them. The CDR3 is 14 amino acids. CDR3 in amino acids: CASSHPRTGNTIYF. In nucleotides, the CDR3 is TGCGCCAGCAGCCACCCCAGGACAGGAAACACCATATATTTT.

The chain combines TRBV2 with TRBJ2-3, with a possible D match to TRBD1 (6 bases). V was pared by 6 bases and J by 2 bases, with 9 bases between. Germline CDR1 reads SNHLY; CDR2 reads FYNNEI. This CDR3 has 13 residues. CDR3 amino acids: CASRQGSTDTQYF. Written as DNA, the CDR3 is TGTGCCAGCAGACAGGGTTCCACAGATACGCAGTATTTT.

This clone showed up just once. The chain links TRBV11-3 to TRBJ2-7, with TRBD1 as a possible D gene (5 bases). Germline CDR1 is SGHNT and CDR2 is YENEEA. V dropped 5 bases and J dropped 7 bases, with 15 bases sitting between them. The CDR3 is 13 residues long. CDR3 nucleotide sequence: TGTGCCAGCAGCCTTGGTACAGGCCTTGAGCAGTACTTC. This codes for CASSLGTGLEQYF.

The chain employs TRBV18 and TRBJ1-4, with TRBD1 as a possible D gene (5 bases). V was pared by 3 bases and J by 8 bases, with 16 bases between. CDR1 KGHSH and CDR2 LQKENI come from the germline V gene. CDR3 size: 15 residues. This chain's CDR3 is CASSPVGGGDEKLFF. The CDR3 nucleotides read TGTGCCAGCTCACCGGTCGGGGGAGGGGACGAAAAACTGTTTTTT.

The CDR3 sequence is CASSSPDSRAFF. The CDR3 DNA follows: TGTGCCAGCAGCTCCCCCGACTCGCGCGCTTTCTTT. The chain links TRBV5-6 to TRBJ1-1; D is unresolved. Looked up from germline, CDR1 is SGHDT and CDR2 is YYEEEE. The CDR3 consists of 12 residues. Trimming pared 3 bases from V and 11 bases from J, leaving 14 bases between. Variable domain in full (rest from reference TRBV5-6 and TRBJ1-1): DAGVTQSPTHLIKTRGQQVTLRCSPKSGHDTVSWYQQALGQGPQFIFQYYEEEERQRGNFPDRFSGHQFPNYSSELNVNALLLGDSALYLCASSSPDSRAFFGQGTRLTVV.

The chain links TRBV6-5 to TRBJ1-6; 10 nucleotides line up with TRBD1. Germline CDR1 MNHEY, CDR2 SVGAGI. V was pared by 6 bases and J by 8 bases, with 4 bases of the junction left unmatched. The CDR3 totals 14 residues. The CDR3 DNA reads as TGTGCCAGCAGAGGGACAGGGGCCCATTCACCCCTCCACTTT. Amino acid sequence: CASRGTGAHSPLHF.

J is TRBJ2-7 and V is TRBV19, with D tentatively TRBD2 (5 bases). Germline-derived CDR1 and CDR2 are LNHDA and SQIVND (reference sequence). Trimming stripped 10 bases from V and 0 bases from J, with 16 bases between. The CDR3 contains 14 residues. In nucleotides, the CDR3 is TGTGCCACATCTTCCGGGGTGAGCTCCTACGAGCAGTACTTC. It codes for CATSSGVSSYEQYF.

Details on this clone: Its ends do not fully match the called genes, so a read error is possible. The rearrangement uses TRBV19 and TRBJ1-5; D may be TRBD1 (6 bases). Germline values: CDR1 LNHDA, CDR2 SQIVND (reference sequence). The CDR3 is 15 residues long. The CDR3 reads CASSLDGRGDQPQHF. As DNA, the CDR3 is TGTGCCAGTAGTTTAGATGGCAGGGGCGATCAGCCCCAGCATTTT.

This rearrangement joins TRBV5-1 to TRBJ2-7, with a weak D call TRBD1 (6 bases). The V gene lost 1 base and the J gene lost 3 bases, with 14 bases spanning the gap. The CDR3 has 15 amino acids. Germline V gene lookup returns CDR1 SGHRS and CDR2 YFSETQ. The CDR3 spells CASSLNPGAGYEQYF. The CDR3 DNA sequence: TGCGCCAGCAGCTTGAATCCAGGGGCAGGCTACGAGCAGTACTTC. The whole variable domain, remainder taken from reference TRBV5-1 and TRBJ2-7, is KAGVTQTPRYLIKTRGQQVTLSCSPISGHRSVSWYQQTPGQGLQFLFEYFSETQRNKGNFPGRFSGRQFSNSRSEMNVSTLELGDSALYLCASSLNPGAGYEQYFGPGTRLTVT.

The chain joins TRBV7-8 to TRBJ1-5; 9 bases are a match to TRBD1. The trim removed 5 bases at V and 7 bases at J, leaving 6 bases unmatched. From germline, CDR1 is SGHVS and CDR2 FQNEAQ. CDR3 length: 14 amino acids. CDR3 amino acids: CASSRTGARQPQHF. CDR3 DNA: TGTGCCAGCAGCCGGACAGGGGCGCGGCAGCCCCAGCATTTT.

CDR3 loop: CASSLGQASEKLFF. For the CDR3, the DNA is TGCGCCAGCAGCTTGGGACAGGCGTCCGAAAAACTGTTTTTT. The rearrangement links TRBV5-1 to TRBJ1-4, with D perhaps matching TRBD1 (6 bases). The V gene's germline CDR1 is SGHRS and CDR2 YFSETQ. The CDR3 is 14 residues long. Trimming shortened V by 0 bases and J by 8 bases, and 11 bases separated the two germline ends. Supplemented by reference TRBV5-1 and TRBJ1-4, the full variable domain reads KAGVTQTPRYLIKTRGQQVTLSCSPISGHRSVSWYQQTPGQGLQFLFEYFSETQRNKGNFPGRFSGRQFSNSRSEMNVSTLELGDSALYLCASSLGQASEKLFFGSGTQLSVL.

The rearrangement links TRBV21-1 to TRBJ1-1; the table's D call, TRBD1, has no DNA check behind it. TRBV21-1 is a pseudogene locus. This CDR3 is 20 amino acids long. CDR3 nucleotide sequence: TGTGCCAGCAGCAAAGGCTACTATGGGACAACCGGACCCTTAAACACTGAAGCTTTCTTT. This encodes CASSKGYYGTTGPLNTEAFF.

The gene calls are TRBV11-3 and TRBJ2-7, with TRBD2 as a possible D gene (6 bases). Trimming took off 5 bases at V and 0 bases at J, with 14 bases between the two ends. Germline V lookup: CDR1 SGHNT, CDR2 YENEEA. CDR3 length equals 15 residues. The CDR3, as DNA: TGTGCCAGCAGCGGCTCTAGCGCTAGCTCCTACGAGCAGTACTTC. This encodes CASSGSSASSYEQYF.

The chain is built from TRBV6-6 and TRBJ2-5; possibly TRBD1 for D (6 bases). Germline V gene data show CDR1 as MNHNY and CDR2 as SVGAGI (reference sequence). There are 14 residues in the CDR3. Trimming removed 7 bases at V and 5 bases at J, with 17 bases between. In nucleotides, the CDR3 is TGTGCCAGCACCATCAGGGGATTTGGGGAGACCCAGTACTTC. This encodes CASTIRGFGETQYF.

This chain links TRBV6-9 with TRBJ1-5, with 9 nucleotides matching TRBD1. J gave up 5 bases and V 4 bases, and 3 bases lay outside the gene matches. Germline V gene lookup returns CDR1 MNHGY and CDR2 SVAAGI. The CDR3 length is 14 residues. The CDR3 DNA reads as TGTGCCAGCAGTTTCTGGACAGGGGATCAGCCCCAGCATTTT. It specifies CASSFWTGDQPQHF.

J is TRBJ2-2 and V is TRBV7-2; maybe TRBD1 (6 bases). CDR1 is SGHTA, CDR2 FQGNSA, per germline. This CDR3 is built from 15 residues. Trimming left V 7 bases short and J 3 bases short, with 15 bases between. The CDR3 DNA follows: TGTGCCAGCAAACCAACAGGGCTCGACACCGGGGAGCTGTTTTTT. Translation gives CASKPTGLDTGELFF.

The CDR3 DNA reads as TGTGCCAGCAGCAGACCCGATGGGGGGTATTCACCCCTCCACTTT. It yields the protein CASSRPDGGYSPLHF. The chain recombines TRBV21-1 with TRBJ1-6. TRBV21-1 is annotated as a pseudogene. The CDR3 is made up of 15 amino acids.

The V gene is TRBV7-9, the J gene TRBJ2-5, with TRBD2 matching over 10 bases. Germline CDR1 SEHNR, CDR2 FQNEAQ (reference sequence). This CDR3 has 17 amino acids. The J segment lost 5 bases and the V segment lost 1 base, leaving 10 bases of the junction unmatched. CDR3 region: CASSLGTSGDSGETQYF. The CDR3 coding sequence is TGTGCCAGCAGCTTAGGTACTAGCGGGGACTCGGGGGAGACCCAGTACTTC.

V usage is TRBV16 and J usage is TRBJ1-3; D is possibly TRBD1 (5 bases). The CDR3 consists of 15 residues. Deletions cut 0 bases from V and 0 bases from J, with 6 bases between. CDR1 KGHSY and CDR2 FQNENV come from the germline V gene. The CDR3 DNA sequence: TGTGCCAGCAGCCAATCGGGACTCTCTGGAAACACCATATATTTT. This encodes CASSQSGLSGNTIYF.

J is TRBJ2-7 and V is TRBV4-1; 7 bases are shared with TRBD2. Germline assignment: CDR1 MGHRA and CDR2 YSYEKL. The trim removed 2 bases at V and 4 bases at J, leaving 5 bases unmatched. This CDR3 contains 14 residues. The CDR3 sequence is CASSQRAGEYEQYF. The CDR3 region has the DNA TGCGCCAGCAGCCAAAGGGCGGGGGAGTACGAGCAGTACTTC.

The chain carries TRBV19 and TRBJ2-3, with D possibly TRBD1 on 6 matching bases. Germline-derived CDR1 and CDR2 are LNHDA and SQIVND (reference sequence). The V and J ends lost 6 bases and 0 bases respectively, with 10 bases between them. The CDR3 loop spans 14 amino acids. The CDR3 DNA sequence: TGTGCCAGTAGCAAGGGACATAGCACAGATACGCAGTATTTT. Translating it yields CASSKGHSTDTQYF. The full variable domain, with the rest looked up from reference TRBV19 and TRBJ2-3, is DGGITQSPKYLFRKEGQNVTLSCEQNLNHDAMYWYRQDPGQGLRLIYYSQIVNDFQKGDIAEGYSVSREKKESFPLTVTSAQKNPTAFYLCASSKGHSTDTQYFGPGTRLTVL.

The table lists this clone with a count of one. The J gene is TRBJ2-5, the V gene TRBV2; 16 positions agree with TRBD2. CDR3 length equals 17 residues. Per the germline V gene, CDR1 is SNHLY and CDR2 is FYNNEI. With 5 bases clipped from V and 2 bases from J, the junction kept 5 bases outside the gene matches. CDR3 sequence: CASSPGTSGGAQETQYF. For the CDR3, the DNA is TGTGCCAGCAGTCCCGGGACTAGCGGGGGGGCTCAAGAGACCCAGTACTTC.

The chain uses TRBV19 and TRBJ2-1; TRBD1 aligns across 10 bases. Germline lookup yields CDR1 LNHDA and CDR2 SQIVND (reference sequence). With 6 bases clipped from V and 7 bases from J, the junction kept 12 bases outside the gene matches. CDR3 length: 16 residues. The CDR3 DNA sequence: TGTGCCAGTAGCCTTTCCATGGGACAGGGGCGGAATGAGCAGTTCTTC. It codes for CASSLSMGQGRNEQFF. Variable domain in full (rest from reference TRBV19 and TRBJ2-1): DGGITQSPKYLFRKEGQNVTLSCEQNLNHDAMYWYRQDPGQGLRLIYYSQIVNDFQKGDIAEGYSVSREKKESFPLTVTSAQKNPTAFYLCASSLSMGQGRNEQFFGPGTRLTVL.